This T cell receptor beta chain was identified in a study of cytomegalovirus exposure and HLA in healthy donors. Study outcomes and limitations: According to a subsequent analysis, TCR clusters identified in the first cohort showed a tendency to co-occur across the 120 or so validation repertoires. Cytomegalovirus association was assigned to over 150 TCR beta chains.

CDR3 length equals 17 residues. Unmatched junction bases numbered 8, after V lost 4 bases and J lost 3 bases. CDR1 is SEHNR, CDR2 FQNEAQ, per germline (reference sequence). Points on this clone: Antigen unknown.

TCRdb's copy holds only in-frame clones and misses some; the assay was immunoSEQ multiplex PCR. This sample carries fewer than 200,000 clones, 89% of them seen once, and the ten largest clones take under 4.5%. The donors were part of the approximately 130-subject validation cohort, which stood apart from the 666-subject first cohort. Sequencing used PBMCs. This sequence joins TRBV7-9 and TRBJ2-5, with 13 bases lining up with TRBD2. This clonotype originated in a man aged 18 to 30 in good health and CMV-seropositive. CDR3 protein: CASSYGTSGTGEETQYF. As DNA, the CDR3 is TGTGCCAGCAGCTATGGGACTAGCGGGACGGGGGAAGAGACCCAGTACTTC.